The clone carrying this T cell receptor (beta chain) was recorded at least ten times. What it binds is not known. The data were taken from a study of T cells after yellow fever vaccination. Study-level results: Post-booster repertoires again held most primary-vaccination clones (roughly 96% CD4, about 90% CD8).

The authors made TCR cDNA by 5'RACE template switching, adding a universal primer site and UMIs. TCRdb analysed the 5' RACE reads with MiXCR anew, one entry per CDR3 protein. The sample yields a few hundred thousand distinct CDR3 sequences, more than 5.5% seen once. The sample was PBMCs, taken 5 days after the yellow fever booster vaccination. The clonotype was recovered from a man between 25 and 39 years old who received the YFV17D yellow fever vaccine.

CDR3 sequence: CASSPGGNTQYF. In DNA, the CDR3 is TGTGCCAGCAGCCCGGGCGGGAATACGCAGTATTTT. The V call is TRBV5-5, the J call TRBJ2-3; D is possibly TRBD2 (6 bases). This CDR3 is built from 12 residues. Trimming took off 4 bases at V and 7 bases at J, with 10 bases between the two ends. CDR1 and CDR2 (germline): SGHKS, YYEKEE (reference sequence). Full variable domain (missing parts from reference TRBV5-5 and TRBJ2-3): DAGVTQSPTHLIKTRGQQVTLRCSPISGHKSVSWYQQVLGQGPQFIFQYYEKEERGRGNFPDRFSARQFPNYSSELNVNALLLGDSALYLCASSPGGNTQYFGPGTRLTVL.